A single sample is the source of the 8 T cell receptor beta chains below, sequenced in a study of regulatory T cells in long-lasting Graves disease. Libraries of TCR beta came from iRepertoire HTBI primers plus Arm-PCR of CDR3 regions. TCRdb re-derived calls from the multiplex PCR reads in MiXCR, one entry per CDR3 protein. The sample comprises approximately 560,000 distinct CDR3 sequences, about 16% of which are singletons, and more than 10% rests with the top ten. Described time point: newly diagnosed GD, antithyroid drugs for less than 3 months. The TCR library was made from RNA extracted from PBMCs. This sample also belongs to another study, concerning T cells in Graves' hyperthyroidism and ophthalmopathy.

The source was peripheral blood mononuclear cells (PBMCs), collected at new diagnosis, from a patient treated with antithyroid drugs. These TCRs come from a man between 18 and 35 years old with Graves disease.

This clonotype was detected ten times or more. V is TRBV11-2 and J is TRBJ2-2, with D possibly TRBD1 on 5 matching bases. In germline, CDR1 is SGHAT, CDR2 FQNNGV. The V end was cut by 2 bases, the J end by 2 bases, with 12 bases between. The CDR3 length is 16 residues. The CDR3 region is CASSLFSGANTGELFF. The CDR3 bases are TGTGCCAGCAGCTTATTTTCTGGGGCCAACACCGGGGAGCTGTTTTTT.

This clonotype showed up just a few times. The chain links TRBV7-9 to TRBJ2-7; TRBD2 agrees at 10 bases. V lost 1 base to trimming and J lost 2 bases; unmatched junction nucleotides: 11. The CDR3 consists of 18 residues. CDR1 is SEHNR and CDR2 is FQNEAQ in the germline V gene (reference sequence). Written as DNA, the CDR3 is TGTGCCAGCAGCTTAGTCCGGTCAACTAGCGGGGTTACCTACGAGCAGTACTTC. Residues: CASSLVRSTSGVTYEQYF.

This chain joins TRBV6-1 and TRBJ2-1; perhaps D is TRBD1 or TRBD2 (5 bases each). The CDR3 has 13 amino acids. The V gene lost 7 bases and the J gene lost 15 bases, with 22 bases spanning the gap. Germline V gives CDR1 MNHNS, CDR2 SASEGT. The CDR3 here is CASMKGPATDRFF. The DNA of the CDR3 is TGTGCCAGCATGAAGGGACCCGCCACAGATCGGTTCTTC.

This clonotype was found many times. The chain joins TRBV7-3 to TRBJ2-1; 10 bases map to TRBD1. J gave up 3 bases and V 5 bases, and 13 bases lay outside the gene matches. Germline V gene data show CDR1 as SGHTA and CDR2 as FQGTGA. This CDR3 comprises 18 residues. The CDR3 sequence: CASSQGQGNIRDYNEQFF. In nucleotides, the CDR3 is TGTGCCAGCAGCCAGGGACAGGGGAACATTAGGGACTACAATGAGCAGTTCTTC.

The chain employs TRBV30 and TRBJ2-3, with no clear D. Germline V gene data show CDR1 as GTSNPN and CDR2 as SVGIG (reference sequence). V was clipped by 3 bases and J by 0 bases, with 10 bases between them. This CDR3 region has 14 residues. The CDR3 DNA follows: TGTGCCTGGAGGACGATACTTAGCACAGATACGCAGTATTTT. Protein: CAWRTILSTDTQYF.

This clonotype was counted between two and nine times. This rearrangement joins TRBV2 to TRBJ1-5; weak D call: TRBD1 (5 bases). Germline CDR1 reads SNHLY; CDR2 reads FYNNEI. CDR3 length: 14 residues. With 6 bases removed from V and 1 base from J, the gap between germline ends came to 10 bases. CDR3: CASRGVSSNQPQHF. CDR3 nucleotide sequence: TGTGCCAGCAGGGGGGTCTCGAGCAATCAGCCCCAGCATTTT. The full variable domain, rest sourced from reference TRBV2 and TRBJ1-5, is EPEVTQTPSHQVTQMGQEVILRCVPISNHLYFYWYRQILGQKVEFLVSFYNNEISEKSEIFDDQFSVERPDGSNFTLKIRSTKLEDSAMYFCASRGVSSNQPQHFGDGTRLSIL.

The rearrangement uses TRBV7-9 and TRBJ2-5; D is undetermined. V was pared by 1 base and J by 5 bases, with 11 bases between. CDR3 length: 14 amino acids. The germline V gene has CDR1 SEHNR and CDR2 FQNEAQ (reference sequence). The chain's CDR3 is CASSLVGPAETQYF. For the CDR3, the DNA is TGTGCCAGCAGCTTAGTGGGTCCGGCGGAGACCCAGTACTTC.

This clonotype was seen many times. This chain connects TRBV28 to TRBJ2-5; no definite D call. CDR1 and CDR2 (germline): MDHEN, SYDVKM. With 4 bases removed from V and 7 bases from J, the gap between germline ends came to 19 bases. This CDR3 is built from 15 residues. The CDR3 spells CASSSVRRTVGTQYF. CDR3 nucleotides: TGTGCCAGCAGTTCAGTCCGCAGGACCGTTGGGACCCAGTACTTC.